The 5 T cell receptor beta chains in this list originate from one sample, sequenced in a study of shared clonotypes between healthy human individuals. This table comes from immunoSEQ multiplex PCR, and its TCRdb copy is limited to in-frame clones, with some not included. This sample has approximately 1.5 million clones, with 98% found just once. The sequencing input was naive CD4+ T cells sorted from blood. The subset here: CD45RA+ positively selected. These receptors were collected from a man aged 25-45 years in good health.

The rearrangement joins TRBV11-2 to TRBJ2-3; TRBD1 might be the D (6 bases). V lost 6 bases, J lost 0 bases, and 16 bases lay in between. Per germline, CDR1 SGHAT and CDR2 FQNNGV. The CDR3 runs to 16 residues. The DNA for the CDR3 is TGTGCCAGCAGACTATGGGGGCGGTCGAGCACAGATACGCAGTATTTT. Its translation is CASRLWGRSSTDTQYF. The full variable domain, rest sourced from reference TRBV11-2 and TRBJ2-3, is EAGVAQSPRYKIIEKRQSVAFWCNPISGHATLYWYQQILGQGPKLLIQFQNNGVVDDSQLPKDRFSAERLKGVDSTLKIQPAKLEDSAVYLCASRLWGRSSTDTQYFGPGTRLTVL.

The J gene is TRBJ2-7, the V gene TRBV28; the D call may be TRBD1 or TRBD2 (5 bases each). Per germline, CDR1 MDHEN and CDR2 SYDVKM. CDR3 length: 12 residues. Trimming shortened V by 3 bases and J by 11 bases, and 14 bases separated the two germline ends. CDR3 in amino acids: CASSFPAGTKYF. In DNA, the CDR3 is TGTGCCAGCAGTTTCCCCGCCGGGACGAAGTACTTC.

For this clone: This sample also contains other DNA sequences that code for the same CDR3. The chain couples TRBV11-2 to TRBJ2-2; D gene unclear. The CDR3 contains 14 residues. The V end lost 3 bases, the J end lost 3 bases, and 8 bases lay between the germline ends. In germline, CDR1 is SGHAT, CDR2 FQNNGV. The CDR3 DNA reads TGTGCCAGCAGCTTGGGCAGATACACCGGGGAGCTGTTTTTT. This codes for CASSLGRYTGELFF.

V gene TRBV6-6 combines with J gene TRBJ1-2; D is unclear. With 5 bases removed from V and 4 bases from J, the gap between germline ends came to 20 bases. Germline CDR1 is MNHNY and CDR2 is SVGAGI (reference sequence). The CDR3 consists of 16 residues. CDR3 DNA: TGTGCCAGCAGTAACGCAAAGACGCGGAGCGGCTATGGCTACACCTTC. It encodes CASSNAKTRSGYGYTF.

This clone was seen once. The chain links TRBV27 to TRBJ2-3; the D is unclear. CDR1 and CDR2 from the germline V gene are MNHEY and SMNVEV (reference sequence). There are 15 residues in the CDR3. The V end was cut by 7 bases, the J end by 2 bases, with 16 bases between. CDR3 residues: CASTIGGAYTDTQYF. The CDR3 region has the DNA TGTGCCAGCACCATTGGCGGAGCCTACACAGATACGCAGTATTTT.